This T cell receptor beta chain was captured in a study of response to subunit inactivated influenza vaccine. Findings and caveats of the study: New T cells are recruited in small numbers by each seasonal influenza vaccination, according to the authors' suggestion.

Losses at the gene ends were 2 bases for V and 7 bases for J; bases not matched to a gene: 4. Germline values: CDR1 LGHNA, CDR2 YSLEER. The CDR3 runs to 14 residues. Each CDR3 protein is one row after TCRdb ran MiXCR on the RT-PCR reads. The table has about 650,000 distinct CDR3 sequences, approximately 15% seen once; the top ten hold around 7.6%. This clonotype occurred a few times. Its antigen is currently unknown. V gene TRBV4-3 combines with J gene TRBJ2-4, with TRBD1 matching 8 bases. The sequences come from PBMCs from blood, collected roughly 2 weeks before vaccination. This clonotype was obtained from a man in his fifties or sixties who received an inactivated influenza vaccine. The CDR3 nucleotides read TGCGCCAGCAGCCAATACCGGGACAGGAACATTCAGTACTTC. It encodes CASSQYRDRNIQYF.